Each of the 21 T cell receptor beta chains below was sequenced from the same sample in a study of neurological immune-mediated disorders. TCRdb redid the calling of the 5' RACE reads with MiXCR, one entry per CDR3 protein. The repertoire holds about 52,000 distinct CDR3 sequences, with less than 4% as singletons. Sequenced input: PBMCs. These receptors all stem from a man aged 55-75 years with multiple sclerosis.

This clonotype was seen many times. The V call is TRBV7-9, the J call TRBJ2-2; D unresolved. Germline V CDR1 and CDR2: SEHNR, FQNEAQ (reference sequence). The CDR3 is 16 amino acids. The V gene lost 5 bases and the J gene lost 4 bases, with 17 bases spanning the gap. Here the CDR3 DNA reads TGTGCCAGCAGCCCCCCCGGGCGCAGGCCCACCGGGGAGCTGTTTTTT. Protein: CASSPPGRRPTGELFF.

This clonotype was picked up many times. This rearrangement joins TRBV24-1 to TRBJ2-1; no clear D. V shed 4 bases and J shed 4 bases, with 10 bases lying between them. This CDR3 region has 14 residues. Germline V CDR1 and CDR2: KGHDR, SFDVKD. The CDR3 DNA is TGTGCCACCAGTGAAGTAGGGCGGTACAATGAGCAGTTCTTC. Encoded protein: CATSEVGRYNEQFF.

A word on this clonotype: The junction departs from germline at one end; a sequencing error may be responsible. J is TRBJ1-5 and V is TRBV18; 10 nucleotides match TRBD1. This CDR3 spans 14 amino acids. Per germline, CDR1 KGHSH and CDR2 LQKENI. CDR3 region: CASSAGQGSKPQNF. CDR3 DNA: TGTGCCAGCTCAGCGGGACAGGGGTCGAAGCCCCAGAATTTT.

This clonotype was counted only a few times. The J gene is TRBJ2-3, the V gene TRBV20-1; 9 bases align to TRBD2. CDR1 and CDR2 from the germline V gene are DFQATT and SNEGSKA (reference sequence). J gave up 0 bases and V 6 bases, and 4 bases lay outside the gene matches. This CDR3 is built from 14 residues. The CDR3 nucleotides read TGCAGTGCGCCACTAGCGGGCAGCACAGATACGCAGTATTTT. It translates to CSAPLAGSTDTQYF.

This clonotype showed up many times. The CDR3 DNA reads TGTGCCAGCAGTTCCCGACAGGCCAAGTTAGCCGAGCAGTACTTC. It is translated as CASSSRQAKLAEQYF. The V call is TRBV12-3 or TRBV12-4, the J call TRBJ2-7; D is possibly TRBD1 (6 bases). V was pared by 4 bases and J by 6 bases, with 19 bases between. The CDR3 spans 15 residues.

This clonotype has a count of ten or more. The gene calls are TRBV4-1 and TRBJ1-2; D not certain. The V gene's germline CDR1 is MGHRA and CDR2 YSYEKL. The V and J ends lost 4 bases and 2 bases respectively, with 14 bases between them. The CDR3 is 15 amino acids. CDR3 DNA sequence: TGCGCCAGCAGCCCCCGGGAGGGAGGGAACTATGGCTACACCTTC. This encodes CASSPREGGNYGYTF.

This clonotype was observed at least ten times. The chain employs TRBV11-2 and TRBJ2-7; D could derive from TRBD1 or TRBD2 (6 bases each). The germline V gene encodes CDR1 SGHAT and CDR2 FQNNGV. The CDR3 sequence is 15 residues long. V was clipped by 4 bases and J by 4 bases, with 17 bases between them. The CDR3 DNA sequence: TGTGCCAGCAGCTCCGCCCTCGGGGGCCCGTACGAGCAGTACTTC. It is translated as CASSSALGGPYEQYF.

This clonotype was seen ten or more times. The rearrangement uses TRBV10-2 and TRBJ2-3, with D unclear. V was trimmed by 6 bases and J by 6 bases, leaving 10 bases between them. The CDR3 is 12 residues long. The germline V gene encodes CDR1 WSHSY and CDR2 SAAADI. CDR3 in amino acids: CASSAAQDTQYF. DNA for the CDR3: TGCGCCAGCAGCGCAGCCCAGGATACGCAGTATTTT.

This clonotype was seen many times. V gene TRBV2 combines with J gene TRBJ2-3; the match to TRBD1 covers 8 bases. The V segment lost 8 bases and the J segment 4 bases; nucleotides outside the gene matches: 5. This CDR3 comprises 13 residues. The germline CDR1 and CDR2 sequences are SNHLY and FYNNEI. CDR3 coding DNA: TGTGCCAGCCCGGGACAGGTGTCAGATACGCAGTATTTT. Its translation: CASPGQVSDTQYF. The entire variable domain, with the rest obtained from reference TRBV2 and TRBJ2-3, is as follows: EPEVTQTPSHQVTQMGQEVILRCVPISNHLYFYWYRQILGQKVEFLVSFYNNEISEKSEIFDDQFSVERPDGSNFTLKIRSTKLEDSAMYFCASPGQVSDTQYFGPGTRLTVL.

This clonotype occurred many times. The chain employs TRBV6-2 or TRBV6-3 and TRBJ1-1; possibly TRBD1 for D (5 bases). The V gene's germline CDR1 is MNHEY and CDR2 SVGEGT. The germline V and J ends were trimmed by 10 bases and 0 bases, with 18 bases remaining between them. This CDR3 region has 15 residues. Here the CDR3 reads CATYRKGFMNTEAFF. As DNA, the CDR3 is TGTGCCACCTATCGGAAGGGGTTCATGAACACTGAAGCTTTCTTT.

This clonotype was seen ten or more times. J is TRBJ2-5 and V is TRBV7-2; no firm D call. The V gene's germline CDR1 is SGHTA and CDR2 FQGNSA. The germline V and J ends were trimmed by 3 bases and 10 bases, with 9 bases remaining between them. The CDR3 loop spans 11 amino acids. The CDR3 is CASSFLGGQYF. CDR3 DNA sequence: TGTGCCAGCAGCTTTTTAGGCGGCCAGTACTTC.

This clonotype was seen at least ten times. J is TRBJ2-1 and V is TRBV5-1, with D tentatively TRBD2 (7 bases). Trimming cost V 0 bases and J 7 bases, with 20 bases left between them. Germline CDR1 reads SGHRS; CDR2 reads YFSETQ. This CDR3 spans 17 amino acids. The CDR3 protein is CASSLEGGRGGQNEQFF. The CDR3 nucleotides are TGCGCCAGCAGCTTGGAGGGGGGGCGCGGGGGCCAGAATGAGCAGTTCTTC.

This clonotype has ten or more counts. This rearrangement joins TRBV15 to TRBJ2-3, with D maybe TRBD1 (6 bases). The ends were cut back, 0 bases at V and 4 bases at J, with 11 bases in the middle. The length of the CDR3 is 15 residues. Per germline, CDR1 LNHNV and CDR2 YYDKDF (reference sequence). CDR3 in amino acids: CATSRDMGTPDTQYF. Here the CDR3 DNA reads TGTGCCACCAGCAGAGATATGGGGACACCAGATACGCAGTATTTT.

This clonotype appeared a few times. The chain links TRBV5-1 to TRBJ1-3; 7 nucleotides line up with TRBD1. The CDR3 loop spans 16 amino acids. Germline CDR1 is SGHRS and CDR2 is YFSETQ. Unmatched junction bases numbered 3, after V lost 0 bases and J lost 0 bases. As DNA, the CDR3 is TGCGCCAGCAGCTTGGAAGGGGGCATCTCTGGAAACACCATATATTTT. It specifies CASSLEGGISGNTIYF.

This clonotype showed up many times. J is TRBJ2-7 and V is TRBV15, with D uncertain. The CDR3 has 13 residues. The V end lost 1 base, the J end lost 4 bases, and 8 bases lay between the germline ends. CDR1 is LNHNV and CDR2 is YYDKDF in the germline V gene (reference sequence). CDR3 protein: CATSRARSYEQYF. DNA of the CDR3: TGTGCCACCAGCAGAGCGCGGTCGTACGAGCAGTACTTC.

Many counts were recorded for this clonotype. The chain carries TRBV5-1 and TRBJ2-2; D gene unclear. From germline, CDR1 is SGHRS and CDR2 YFSETQ. The germline V and J ends were trimmed by 0 bases and 3 bases, with 3 bases remaining between them. The CDR3 is 13 amino acids. This CDR3 is CASSLVDTGELFF. In nucleotides, the CDR3 is TGCGCCAGCAGCTTGGTAGACACCGGGGAGCTGTTTTTT. Full variable domain (remainder filled in from reference TRBV5-1 and TRBJ2-2): KAGVTQTPRYLIKTRGQQVTLSCSPISGHRSVSWYQQTPGQGLQFLFEYFSETQRNKGNFPGRFSGRQFSNSRSEMNVSTLELGDSALYLCASSLVDTGELFFGEGSRLTVL.

This clonotype was recorded at least ten times. V usage is TRBV5-1 and J usage is TRBJ1-1, with TRBD1 as a possible D gene (5 bases). This CDR3 is 13 amino acids long. Between the trimmed V and J ends, which lost 5 bases and 1 base, there was a span of 9 bases. The germline gives CDR1 SGHRS, CDR2 YFSETQ. CDR3 nucleotide sequence: TGCGCCAGCAGGGACACTTCGAACACTGAAGCTTTCTTT. It encodes CASRDTSNTEAFF.

This clonotype has at least ten counts. CDR3 loop: CASSSSSGANVLTF. The CDR3 DNA reads TGTGCCAGCAGCTCGTCCTCTGGGGCCAACGTCCTGACTTTC. The chain combines TRBV9 with TRBJ2-6, with D unclear. CDR3 length: 14 residues. Germline V gives CDR1 SGDLS, CDR2 YYNGEE. Deletions cut 4 bases from V and 0 bases from J, with 5 bases between.

The sample holds many counts of this clonotype. The chain has TRBV5-1 and TRBJ1-5; 7 bases fit TRBD1. J gave up 7 bases and V 2 bases, and 9 bases lay outside the gene matches. Per germline, CDR1 SGHRS and CDR2 YFSETQ. This CDR3 contains 15 residues. The CDR3 loop reads CASSFRGGAGQPQHF. CDR3 DNA: TGCGCCAGCAGCTTTCGAGGGGGCGCGGGACAGCCCCAGCATTTT.

This clonotype was picked up many times. The V gene is TRBV12-3 or TRBV12-4, the J gene TRBJ1-5; 7 nucleotides line up with TRBD1. V was pared by 8 bases and J by 4 bases, with 2 bases of the junction left unmatched. The CDR3 contains 12 residues. Here the CDR3 DNA reads TGTGCCAGCGGGACAGTAAATCAGCCCCAGCATTTT. This sequence encodes CASGTVNQPQHF.

The chain joins TRBV9 to TRBJ2-3; 8 bases agree with TRBD2. CDR3 length equals 16 residues. The germline V gene has CDR1 SGDLS and CDR2 YYNGEE. Unmatched junction bases numbered 13, after V lost 4 bases and J lost 6 bases. The chain's CDR3 is CASSSQGAGAPDTQYF. The CDR3 region has the DNA TGTGCCAGCAGCTCGCAGGGAGCGGGGGCTCCGGATACGCAGTATTTT.